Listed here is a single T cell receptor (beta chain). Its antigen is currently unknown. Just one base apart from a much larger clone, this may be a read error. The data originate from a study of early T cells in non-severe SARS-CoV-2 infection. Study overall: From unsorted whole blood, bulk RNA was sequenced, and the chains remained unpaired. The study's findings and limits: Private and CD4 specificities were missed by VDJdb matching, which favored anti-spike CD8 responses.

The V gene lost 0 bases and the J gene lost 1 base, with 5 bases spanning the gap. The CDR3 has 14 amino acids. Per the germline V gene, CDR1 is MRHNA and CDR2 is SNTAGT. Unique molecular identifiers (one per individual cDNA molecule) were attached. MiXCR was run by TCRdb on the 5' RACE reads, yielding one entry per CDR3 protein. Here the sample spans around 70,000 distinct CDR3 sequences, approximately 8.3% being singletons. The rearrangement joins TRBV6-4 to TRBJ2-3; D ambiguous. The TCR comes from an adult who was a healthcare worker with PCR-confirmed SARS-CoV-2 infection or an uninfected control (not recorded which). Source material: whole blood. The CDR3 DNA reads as TGTGCCAGCAGTGACTCAAACGGCACAGATACGCAGTATTTT. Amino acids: CASSDSNGTDTQYF.